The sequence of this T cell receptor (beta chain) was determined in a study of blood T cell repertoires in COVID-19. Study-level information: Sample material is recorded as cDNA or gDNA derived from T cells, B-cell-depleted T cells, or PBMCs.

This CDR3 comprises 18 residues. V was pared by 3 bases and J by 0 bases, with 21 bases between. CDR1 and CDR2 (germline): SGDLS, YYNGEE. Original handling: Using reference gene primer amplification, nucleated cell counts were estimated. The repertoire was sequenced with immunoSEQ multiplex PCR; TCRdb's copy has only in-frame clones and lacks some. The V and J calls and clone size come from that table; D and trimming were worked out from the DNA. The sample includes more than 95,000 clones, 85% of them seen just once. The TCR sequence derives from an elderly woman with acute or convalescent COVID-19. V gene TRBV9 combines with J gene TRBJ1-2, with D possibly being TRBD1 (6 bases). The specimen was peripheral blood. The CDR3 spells CASSAQQGLPIANYGYTF. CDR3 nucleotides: TGTGCCAGCAGCGCCCAACAGGGACTACCCATCGCTAACTATGGCTACACCTTC.